Below, 24 T cell receptor beta chains from the same sample are listed, as sequenced in a study of blood T cell repertoires in COVID-19. Using immunoSEQ multiplex PCR, the repertoire was profiled, and TCRdb retains in-frame clones only, with some absent. The repertoire holds about 250,000 clones, 85% to 90% seen once, with roughly 4% in the top ten. The sample taken for sequencing was PBMCs or T cells enriched from blood (not recorded which). All receptors derive from a young woman with acute COVID-19.

In nucleotides, the CDR3 is TGCGCCAGCAGACAGGGGTATAATTCACCCCTCCACTTT. Translation gives CASRQGYNSPLHF. J is TRBJ1-6 and V is TRBV10-1; 7 bases are shared with TRBD1. The germline V gene encodes CDR1 WNHNN and CDR2 SYGVQD (reference sequence). This CDR3 has 13 amino acids. Trimming took 6 bases from V and 4 from J; bases not matched to a gene: 0.

The V gene is TRBV29-1, the J gene TRBJ1-1; 11 bases fit TRBD1. Germline V gives CDR1 SQVTM, CDR2 ANQGSEA. CDR3 size: 14 residues. The V segment lost 3 bases and the J segment 4 bases; nucleotides outside the gene matches: 4. The CDR3 DNA reads TGCAGCGTTGAGCCGGGACAGGGGGTCACTGAAGCTTTCTTT. The encoded protein is CSVEPGQGVTEAFF.

Note on this clone: At one of its ends the junction is not consistent with the germline gene, which may arise from a read error. Written as DNA, the CDR3 is TGCGCCAGCAGCAAGGGACATCCACCGCTCAGCCGGGACTTC. Translating it yields CASSKGHPPLSRDF. The genes are TRBV5-1 and TRBJ2-7, with D perhaps TRBD1 (6 bases). This CDR3 region has 14 residues. Germline lookup yields CDR1 SGHRS and CDR2 YFSETQ. Together with reference TRBV5-1 and TRBJ2-7, the CDR3 gives the full variable domain: KAGVTQTPRYLIKTRGQQVTLSCSPISGHRSVSWYQQTPGQGLQFLFEYFSETQRNKGNFPGRFSGRQFSNSRSEMNVSTLELGDSALYLCASSKGHPPLSRDFGPGTRLTVT.

This clone appeared many times. This chain connects TRBV6-2 or TRBV6-3 to TRBJ2-2; possibly TRBD2 for D (6 bases). This CDR3 is 15 amino acids long. Germline values: CDR1 MNHEY, CDR2 SVGEGT. Deletions cut 6 bases from V and 7 bases from J, with 18 bases between. The CDR3 region has the DNA TGTGCCAGCAGCCCTGGGACTGTTGATAACGGGGAGCTGTTTTTT. It specifies CASSPGTVDNGELFF.

The CDR3 reads CASSLVGAYEKLFF. The CDR3 coding sequence is TGTGCCAGCAGCTTAGTGGGGGCGTATGAAAAACTGTTTTTT. The rearrangement uses TRBV11-2 and TRBJ1-4; D perhaps matches TRBD1 (6 bases). V was shortened by 1 base and J by 6 bases, with 9 bases between the two germline ends. CDR3 length: 14 residues. Germline CDR1 SGHAT, CDR2 FQNNGV.

J is TRBJ1-1 and V is TRBV30, with TRBD1 matching over 9 bases. The ends lost 3 bases at V and 9 bases at J; junction bases unmatched: 11. The CDR3 is 14 amino acids. From germline, CDR1 is GTSNPN and CDR2 SVGIG (reference sequence). CDR3 sequence reads: CAWSKRDREVKAFF. As DNA, the CDR3 is TGTGCCTGGAGCAAAAGGGACAGGGAGGTAAAAGCTTTCTTT. The complete variable domain, with remaining parts taken from reference TRBV30 and TRBJ1-1, reads SQTIHQWPATLVQPVGSPLSLECTVEGTSNPNLYWYRQAAGRGLQLLFYSVGIGQISSEVPQNLSASRPQDRQFILSSKKLLLSDSGFYLCAWSKRDREVKAFFGQGTRLTVV.

The J gene is TRBJ1-1, the V gene TRBV4-3; 8 nucleotides align to TRBD1. J lost 5 bases, V lost 4 bases, and 12 bases had no gene match. The germline V gene encodes CDR1 LGHNA and CDR2 YSLEER. The CDR3 is 16 amino acids. DNA for the CDR3: TGCGCCAGCAGCCTCATCGGCAGGGGGCGTGAAACTGAAGCTTTCTTT. Amino acid sequence: CASSLIGRGRETEAFF.

This clone has a single count. The chain links TRBV28 to TRBJ1-2, with 11 bases lining up with TRBD1. V shed 5 bases, J shed 3 bases, and the junction held 11 bases outside the gene matches. The CDR3 length is 17 residues. Germline CDR1 is MDHEN and CDR2 is SYDVKM. CDR3 region: CASSPIRDRGRDYGYTF. The CDR3 DNA reads as TGTGCCAGCAGTCCAATCCGGGACAGGGGGAGAGACTATGGCTACACCTTC.

The V gene is TRBV3-1 (or the pseudogene TRBV3-2), the J gene TRBJ2-4; unclear D gene. The CDR3 is 14 amino acids. V was pared by 0 bases and J by 9 bases, with 12 bases between. The V gene's germline CDR1 is LGHDT and CDR2 YNNKEL (reference sequence). This CDR3 reads CASSQDRSWSIQYF. The CDR3 DNA follows: TGTGCCAGCAGCCAAGATAGGAGCTGGAGCATTCAGTACTTC.

The gene calls are TRBV19 and TRBJ2-7, with 7 bases lining up with TRBD2. This CDR3 contains 16 residues. Unmatched junction bases numbered 13, after V lost 4 bases and J lost 4 bases. CDR1 is LNHDA and CDR2 is SQIVND in the germline V gene (reference sequence). This CDR3 reads CASSTGPPRLAYEQYF. CDR3 nucleotides: TGTGCCAGTAGTACCGGCCCCCCGAGACTAGCTTACGAGCAGTACTTC.

The chain carries TRBV27 and TRBJ1-1; 9 bases line up with TRBD1. The germline gives CDR1 MNHEY, CDR2 SMNVEV (reference sequence). The ends lost 2 bases at V and 1 base at J; junction bases unmatched: 2. The CDR3 consists of 15 residues. DNA of the CDR3: TGTGCCAGCAGTTTAAGGGGACAGGGGAACACTGAAGCTTTCTTT. This sequence encodes CASSLRGQGNTEAFF.

The chain carries TRBV28 and TRBJ1-1; D possibly corresponds to TRBD1 (6 bases). Looked up from germline, CDR1 is MDHEN and CDR2 is SYDVKM. This CDR3 spans 17 amino acids. The V end was cut by 6 bases, the J end by 0 bases, with 20 bases between. Written as DNA, the CDR3 is TGTGCCAGCAGAGGAACACAGGGTAAAAGGGTGAACACTGAAGCTTTCTTT. The encoded protein is CASRGTQGKRVNTEAFF. The whole variable domain, remainder taken from reference TRBV28 and TRBJ1-1, is DVKVTQSSRYLVKRTGEKVFLECVQDMDHENMFWYRQDPGLGLRLIYFSYDVKMKEKGDIPEGYSVSREKKERFSLILESASTNQTSMYLCASRGTQGKRVNTEAFFGQGTRLTVV.

The chain is built from TRBV23-1 and TRBJ1-5; D possibly corresponds to TRBD1 (6 bases). TRBV23-1 is labeled an ORF, and its function is uncertain. The CDR3 has 13 residues. Trimming stripped 7 bases from V and 6 bases from J, with 13 bases between. The CDR3 here is CASITGLSQPQHF. The DNA of the CDR3 is TGCGCCAGCATCACAGGGCTCAGTCAGCCCCAGCATTTT.

This clone was seen just once. This rearrangement joins TRBV7-2 to TRBJ1-2; D uncertain. The length of the CDR3 is 15 residues. Germline CDR1 SGHTA, CDR2 FQGNSA. Trimming removed 7 bases at V and 4 bases at J, with 19 bases between. CDR3 sequence: CASTLETGRRYGYTF. DNA of the CDR3: TGTGCCAGCACCCTTGAGACGGGAAGACGCTATGGCTACACCTTC.

At least ten counts were recorded for this clone. This chain joins TRBV5-4 and TRBJ2-1; 7 positions match TRBD1. Per germline, CDR1 SGHNT and CDR2 YYREEE (reference sequence). The CDR3 totals 16 residues. Losses at the gene ends were 2 bases for V and 0 bases for J; bases not matched to a gene: 5. This chain's CDR3 is CASSLRQGSSYNEQFF. CDR3 bases: TGTGCCAGCAGCTTAAGACAGGGCAGCTCCTACAATGAGCAGTTCTTC.

V gene TRBV4-3 combines with J gene TRBJ2-3, with TRBD2 identical over 11 bases. Per the germline V gene, CDR1 is LGHNA and CDR2 is YSLEER. V trimming: 4 bases; J trimming: 4 bases; junction bases outside the gene matches: 4. The CDR3 totals 15 residues. The CDR3 sequence: CASSLGLADSDTQYF. The CDR3 DNA reads as TGCGCCAGCAGCCTGGGACTAGCGGACTCAGATACGCAGTATTTT.

V is TRBV28 and J is TRBJ1-1, with D perhaps TRBD1 (5 bases). V was shortened by 6 bases and J by 0 bases, with 11 bases between the two germline ends. There are 14 residues in the CDR3. Germline V CDR1 and CDR2: MDHEN, SYDVKM. The CDR3 DNA is TGTGCCAGCAGCCGTCCGGGGGTGAACACTGAAGCTTTCTTT. This translates into CASSRPGVNTEAFF.

The rearrangement joins TRBV2 to TRBJ1-5, with 11 bases matching TRBD1. V was pared by 5 bases and J by 3 bases, with 3 bases of the junction left unmatched. Germline values: CDR1 SNHLY, CDR2 FYNNEI. This CDR3 spans 15 amino acids. The CDR3 DNA is TGTGCCAGCAGTTCGGACAGGGGGCTCAATCAGCCCCAGCATTTT. The encoded protein is CASSSDRGLNQPQHF. Together with reference TRBV2 and TRBJ1-5, the CDR3 gives the full variable domain: EPEVTQTPSHQVTQMGQEVILRCVPISNHLYFYWYRQILGQKVEFLVSFYNNEISEKSEIFDDQFSVERPDGSNFTLKIRSTKLEDSAMYFCASSSDRGLNQPQHFGDGTRLSIL.

The chain has TRBV19 and TRBJ1-1, with D hard to call. Germline V gene lookup returns CDR1 LNHDA and CDR2 SQIVND (reference sequence). CDR3 size: 13 residues. Trimming took 6 bases from V and 1 from J, leaving 9 bases between them. The CDR3: CASSMTPNTEAFF. For the CDR3, the DNA is TGTGCCAGTAGCATGACACCGAACACTGAAGCTTTCTTT.

The rearrangement joins TRBV4-1 to TRBJ2-7; the D gene is possibly TRBD2 (6 bases). Trimming shortened V by 0 bases and J by 6 bases, and 9 bases separated the two germline ends. CDR1 and CDR2 from the germline V gene are MGHRA and YSYEKL. This CDR3 comprises 13 residues. This chain's CDR3 is CASSQEAGPEQYF. CDR3 in DNA: TGCGCCAGCAGCCAAGAGGCGGGACCCGAGCAGTACTTC.

The J gene is TRBJ1-1, the V gene TRBV5-5; possible D gene TRBD1, 5 bases. Germline V gene sequence: CDR1 SGHKS, CDR2 YYEKEE (reference sequence). This CDR3 is 13 amino acids long. Trimming removed 1 base from V and 4 bases from J, with 8 bases in between. In DNA, the CDR3 is TGTGCCAGCAGCTTGTGGCAGGGCACTGAAGCTTTCTTT. Its protein product is CASSLWQGTEAFF.

The chain couples TRBV5-5 to TRBJ2-7, with 10 bases fitting TRBD1. There are 13 residues in the CDR3. With V trimmed by 5 bases and J by 6 bases, 5 bases remained unmatched. CDR1 SGHKS and CDR2 YYEKEE come from the germline V gene (reference sequence). This CDR3 is CASRDRGTVEQYF. CDR3 nucleotides: TGTGCCAGCAGGGACAGGGGGACGGTCGAGCAGTACTTC.

The chain links TRBV20-1 to TRBJ2-7; TRBD1 is a possible D gene (5 bases). This CDR3 spans 14 amino acids. The germline V and J ends were trimmed by 3 bases and 0 bases, with 12 bases remaining between them. Germline V gene data show CDR1 as DFQATT and CDR2 as SNEGSKA (reference sequence). CDR3 nucleotides: TGCAGTGCTAGTAATCGACAGAGCTCCTACGAGCAGTACTTC. As protein: CSASNRQSSYEQYF.

The gene calls are TRBV25-1 and TRBJ1-3, with 9 bases identical to TRBD1. V lost 5 bases and J lost 8; bases outside the gene matches: 4. The CDR3 is 13 residues long. Germline lookup yields CDR1 MGHDK and CDR2 SYGVNS. CDR3 in DNA: TGTGCCAGCAGTAAACAGGGGGCGGACACCATATATTTT. Translation: CASSKQGADTIYF.